These 16 T cell receptor beta chains were all obtained from the same sample, sequenced in a study of blood T cells in healthy people across ages. Sample-barcoded 5' priming and a J-beta primer mix drove a second PCR of roughly 6 to 12 cycles. MiXCR, applied by TCRdb to the 5' RACE reads, yields one record per CDR3 protein. Of approximately 900,000 distinct CDR3 sequences in the sample, 29% are singletons; the top ten hold about a tenth. The data were also submitted as part of a second study, on T cells of mothers and their children.

The source material was blood. These receptors originate from a middle-aged woman in good health.

Note on this clonotype: This sequence may be a read error, since a much larger clone differs from it by one base. The rearrangement links TRBV20-1 to TRBJ2-7; D perhaps matches TRBD2 (7 bases). Trimming removed 5 bases at V and 5 bases at J, with 19 bases between. Germline values: CDR1 DFQATT, CDR2 SNEGSKA (reference sequence). The CDR3 contains 14 residues. The CDR3 DNA sequence: TGCAGTGCTTCAGGGGAGGGACTCTGGGACGAGCAGTACTTC. This sequence encodes CSASGEGLWDEQYF.

A few counts support this clonotype. The J gene is TRBJ2-7, the V gene TRBV28; 9 bases match TRBD1. Germline CDR1 MDHEN, CDR2 SYDVKM. The junction had 7 bases not matched to a gene; V was cut back by 5 bases and J by 2 bases. The CDR3 is made up of 15 amino acids. CDR3 protein: CASSTGTGTPYEQYF. The CDR3 bases are TGTGCCAGCAGTACCGGGACAGGGACCCCCTACGAGCAGTACTTC. Supplemented by reference TRBV28 and TRBJ2-7, the full variable domain reads DVKVTQSSRYLVKRTGEKVFLECVQDMDHENMFWYRQDPGLGLRLIYFSYDVKMKEKGDIPEGYSVSREKKERFSLILESASTNQTSMYLCASSTGTGTPYEQYFGPGTRLTVT.

This chain connects TRBV6-6 to TRBJ1-2; D perhaps matches TRBD1 (6 bases). CDR3 size: 12 residues. The germline V gene encodes CDR1 MNHNY and CDR2 SVGAGI (reference sequence). Trimming removed 7 bases from V and 4 bases from J, with 10 bases in between. CDR3: CASKDSSYGYTF. In DNA, the CDR3 is TGTGCCAGCAAGGACAGCTCCTATGGCTACACCTTC.

V and J are TRBV7-2 and TRBJ1-5, with TRBD1 matching 7 bases. The CDR3 covers 17 residues. J gave up 2 bases and V 0 bases, and 7 bases lay outside the gene matches. The germline gives CDR1 SGHTA, CDR2 FQGNSA. CDR3 DNA: TGTGCCAGCAGCTTAGCGGGAAGGGGGCCTCGCAATCAGCCCCAGCATTTT. The encoded protein is CASSLAGRGPRNQPQHF.

This clonotype came up many times. V and J are TRBV11-2 and TRBJ2-1; TRBD2 agrees at 13 bases. CDR3 size: 18 residues. Germline V gene lookup returns CDR1 SGHAT and CDR2 FQNNGV. J was trimmed by 0 bases and V by 6 bases; bases with no gene match: 8. The CDR3 reads CASRPGLAGESSYNEQFF. In DNA form, the CDR3 reads TGTGCCAGCAGACCCGGACTAGCGGGAGAGAGCTCCTACAATGAGCAGTTCTTC.

As to this clonotype: A much larger clone is a single base away; this may be a read error. The rearrangement joins TRBV28 to TRBJ2-1; no definite D call. The J call may be faulty, since TRBJ2-7 better matches the DNA end. From germline, CDR1 is MDHEN and CDR2 SYDVKM. The CDR3 is 15 amino acids. The CDR3 here is CASSSPGSVRYEQYF. The CDR3, as DNA: TGTGCCAGCAGTTCCCCCGGGTCAGTCAGATATGAGCAGTACTTC.

A word on this clonotype: A much larger clone lies a single base off, so this may be a read error. For the CDR3, the DNA is TGCGCCAGCAGCTTAATCCCGAATGAGCAGTACTTC. This encodes CASSLIPNEQYF. The chain uses TRBV5-1 and TRBJ2-1; D ambiguous. Near its end, the DNA agrees better with TRBJ2-7, so the J call may be wrong. This CDR3 contains 12 residues. Germline V gene data show CDR1 as SGHRS and CDR2 as YFSETQ.

The chain recombines TRBV9 with TRBJ1-6; 8 positions agree with TRBD1. The CDR3 covers 16 residues. Germline trimming cut 4 bases from V and 7 bases from J; bases unmatched to any gene: 10. Germline V gene data show CDR1 as SGDLS and CDR2 as YYNGEE. CDR3 coding DNA: TGTGCCAGCAGCTCCTCAGGGGGCGAGAGGAATTCACCCCTCCACTTT. Translation: CASSSSGGERNSPLHF.

The sample holds many counts of this clonotype. The chain recombines TRBV5-1 with TRBJ2-7; the D is unclear. V was trimmed by 0 bases and J by 2 bases, leaving 9 bases between them. The CDR3 is made up of 14 amino acids. Looked up from germline, CDR1 is SGHRS and CDR2 is YFSETQ. The CDR3 here is CASSLVNPTYEQYF. CDR3 bases: TGCGCCAGCAGCTTGGTAAACCCAACCTACGAGCAGTACTTC.

The J gene is TRBJ2-3, the V gene TRBV20-1; 7 bases match TRBD1. CDR3 length: 14 amino acids. J gave up 2 bases and V 6 bases, and 8 bases lay outside the gene matches. Germline CDR1 DFQATT, CDR2 SNEGSKA (reference sequence). CDR3 coding DNA: TGCAGTGCCGTCCCGGGACAGACCACAGATACGCAGTATTTT. Its translation is CSAVPGQTTDTQYF.

This clonotype was detected a few times. This chain joins TRBV7-2 and TRBJ2-5, with D maybe TRBD1 (7 bases). Germline assignment: CDR1 SGHTA and CDR2 FQGNSA. This CDR3 is built from 14 residues. Trimming pared 5 bases from V and 4 bases from J, leaving 14 bases between. This CDR3 reads CASSQGGRRETQYF. The CDR3 nucleotides are TGTGCCAGCAGCCAGGGGGGAAGGAGAGAGACCCAGTACTTC. Based on the CDR3 plus reference TRBV7-2 and TRBJ2-5, the full variable domain is GAGVSQSPSNKVTEKGKDVELRCDPISGHTALYWYRQSLGQGLEFLIYFQGNSAPDKSGLPSDRFSAERTGGSVSTLTIQRTQQEDSAVYLCASSQGGRRETQYFGPGTRLLVL.

The chain is built from TRBV5-1 and TRBJ1-1, with 8 bases lining up with TRBD1. Germline V gene data show CDR1 as SGHRS and CDR2 as YFSETQ. V lost 4 bases and J lost 0; bases outside the gene matches: 11. CDR3 length equals 17 residues. This chain's CDR3 is CASSPGDRRTLNTEAFF. CDR3 in DNA: TGCGCCAGCAGCCCGGGGGACAGGAGAACCTTGAACACTGAAGCTTTCTTT.

This clonotype appeared many times. The V and J genes are TRBV7-3 and TRBJ2-1, with D perhaps matching TRBD1 (6 bases). The CDR3 length is 15 residues. The germline gives CDR1 SGHTA, CDR2 FQGTGA. Deletions cut 2 bases from V and 7 bases from J, with 15 bases between. The CDR3 is CASSLLGGFRNEQFF. The CDR3 DNA follows: TGTGCCAGCAGCTTATTAGGGGGATTTCGGAATGAGCAGTTCTTC.

This chain connects TRBV4-1 to TRBJ2-5, with a tentative D call TRBD2 (6 bases). The CDR3 has 15 residues. Germline V gives CDR1 MGHRA, CDR2 YSYEKL. V shed 8 bases and J shed 4 bases, with 20 bases lying between them. The CDR3, as DNA: TGCGCCAGCGGCCGCGGCCCCCTAGCGCTAGAGACCCAGTACTTC. Encoded protein: CASGRGPLALETQYF.

Many counts were recorded for this clonotype. The CDR3 nucleotides read TGTGCCAGCAGTTTGTCCGGGACAGCCCTGCAAGAGACCCAGTACTTC. This translates into CASSLSGTALQETQYF. V and J are TRBV28 and TRBJ2-5; 7 nucleotides match TRBD1. The CDR3 runs to 16 residues. CDR1 MDHEN and CDR2 SYDVKM come from the germline V gene. J gave up 2 bases and V 3 bases, and 9 bases lay outside the gene matches.

This clonotype was observed at least ten times. J is TRBJ2-7 and V is TRBV7-2; D is unresolved. Germline assignment: CDR1 SGHTA and CDR2 FQGNSA. V lost 5 bases and J 3 bases, leaving 14 bases between the germline ends. The CDR3 runs 14 residues. CDR3 nucleotides: TGTGCCAGCAGCCCCCAATGGGGTGGCTACGAGCAGTACTTC. Translation: CASSPQWGGYEQYF. Full variable domain (rest looked up from reference TRBV7-2 and TRBJ2-7): GAGVSQSPSNKVTEKGKDVELRCDPISGHTALYWYRQSLGQGLEFLIYFQGNSAPDKSGLPSDRFSAERTGGSVSTLTIQRTQQEDSAVYLCASSPQWGGYEQYFGPGTRLTVT.